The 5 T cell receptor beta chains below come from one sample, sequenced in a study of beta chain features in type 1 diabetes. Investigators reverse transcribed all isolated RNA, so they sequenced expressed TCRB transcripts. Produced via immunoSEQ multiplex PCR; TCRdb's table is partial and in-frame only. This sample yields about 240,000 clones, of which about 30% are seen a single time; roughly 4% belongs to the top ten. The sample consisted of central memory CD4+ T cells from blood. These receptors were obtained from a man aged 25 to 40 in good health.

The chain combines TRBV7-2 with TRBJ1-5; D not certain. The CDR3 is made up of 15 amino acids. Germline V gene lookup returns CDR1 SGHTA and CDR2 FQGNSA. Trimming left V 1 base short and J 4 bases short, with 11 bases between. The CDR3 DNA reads TGTGCCAGCAGCTTAGTGGCTATCGGGAATCAGCCCCAGCATTTT. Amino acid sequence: CASSLVAIGNQPQHF.

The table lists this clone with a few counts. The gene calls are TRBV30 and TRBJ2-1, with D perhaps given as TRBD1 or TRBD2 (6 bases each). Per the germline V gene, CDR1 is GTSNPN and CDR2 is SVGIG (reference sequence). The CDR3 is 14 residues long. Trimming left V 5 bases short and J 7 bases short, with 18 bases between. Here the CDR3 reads CAWAPTGAPNEQFF. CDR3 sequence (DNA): TGTGCCTGGGCCCCCACGGGGGCTCCTAATGAGCAGTTCTTC.

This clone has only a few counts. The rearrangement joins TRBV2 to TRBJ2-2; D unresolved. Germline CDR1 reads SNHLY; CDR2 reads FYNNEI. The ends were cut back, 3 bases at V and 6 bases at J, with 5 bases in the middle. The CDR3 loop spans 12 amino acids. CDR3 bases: TGTGCCAGCAGTGACCATCCCGGGGAGCTGTTTTTT. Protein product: CASSDHPGELFF.

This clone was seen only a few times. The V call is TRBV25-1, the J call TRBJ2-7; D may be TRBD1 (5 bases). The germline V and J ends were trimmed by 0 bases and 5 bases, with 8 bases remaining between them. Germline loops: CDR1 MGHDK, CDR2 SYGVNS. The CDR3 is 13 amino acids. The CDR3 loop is CASSEYGRDEQYF. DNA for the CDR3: TGTGCCAGCAGTGAATATGGCAGGGACGAGCAGTACTTC.

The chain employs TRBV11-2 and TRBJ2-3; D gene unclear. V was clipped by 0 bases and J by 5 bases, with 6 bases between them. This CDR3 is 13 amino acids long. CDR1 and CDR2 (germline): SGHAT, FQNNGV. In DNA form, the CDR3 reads TGTGCCAGCAGCTTAGATCGAGGAGATACGCAGTATTTT. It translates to CASSLDRGDTQYF.